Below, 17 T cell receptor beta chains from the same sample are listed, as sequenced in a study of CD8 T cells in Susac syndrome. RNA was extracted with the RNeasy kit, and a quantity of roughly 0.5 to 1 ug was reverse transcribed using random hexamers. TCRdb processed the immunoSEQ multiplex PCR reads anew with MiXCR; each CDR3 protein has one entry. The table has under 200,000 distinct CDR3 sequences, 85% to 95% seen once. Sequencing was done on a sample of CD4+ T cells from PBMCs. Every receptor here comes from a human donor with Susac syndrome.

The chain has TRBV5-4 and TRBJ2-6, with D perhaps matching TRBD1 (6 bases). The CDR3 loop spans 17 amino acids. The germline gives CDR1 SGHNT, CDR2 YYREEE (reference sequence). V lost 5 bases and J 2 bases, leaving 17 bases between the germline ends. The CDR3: CASRSNSQGTGANVLTF. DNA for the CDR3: TGTGCCAGCAGATCGAACTCACAGGGAACTGGGGCCAACGTCCTGACTTTC.

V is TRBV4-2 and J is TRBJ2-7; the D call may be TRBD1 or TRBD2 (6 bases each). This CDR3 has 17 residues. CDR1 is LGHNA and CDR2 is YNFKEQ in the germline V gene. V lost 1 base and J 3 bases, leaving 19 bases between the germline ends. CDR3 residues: CASSQVRGELGGYEQYF. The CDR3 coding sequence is TGTGCCAGCAGCCAAGTGAGGGGGGAGTTGGGAGGCTACGAGCAGTACTTC.

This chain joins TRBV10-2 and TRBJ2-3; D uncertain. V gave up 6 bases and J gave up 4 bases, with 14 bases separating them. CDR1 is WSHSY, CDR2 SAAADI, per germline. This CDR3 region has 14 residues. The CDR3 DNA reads TGCGCCAGCAGCGGACCACCCGGGCCAGATACGCAGTATTTT. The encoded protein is CASSGPPGPDTQYF.

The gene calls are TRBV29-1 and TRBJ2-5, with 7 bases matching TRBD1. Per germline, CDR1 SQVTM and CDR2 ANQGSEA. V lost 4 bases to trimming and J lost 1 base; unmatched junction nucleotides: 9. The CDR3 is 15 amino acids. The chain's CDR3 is CSVAGARGPQETQYF. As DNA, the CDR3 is TGCAGCGTTGCCGGGGCGAGGGGGCCCCAAGAGACCCAGTACTTC.

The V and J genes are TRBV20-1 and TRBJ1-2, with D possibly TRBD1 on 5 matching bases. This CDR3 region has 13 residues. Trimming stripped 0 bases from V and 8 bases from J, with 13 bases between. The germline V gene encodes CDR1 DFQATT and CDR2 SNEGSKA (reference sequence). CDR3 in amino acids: CSARDRFRAGYTF. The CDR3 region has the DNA TGCAGTGCTAGAGATCGATTCAGGGCCGGCTACACCTTC.

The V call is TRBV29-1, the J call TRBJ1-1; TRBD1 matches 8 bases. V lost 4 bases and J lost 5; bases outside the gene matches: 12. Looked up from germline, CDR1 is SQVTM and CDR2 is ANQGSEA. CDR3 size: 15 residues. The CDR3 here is CSVAGTGGKGTEAFF. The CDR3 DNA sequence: TGCAGCGTTGCCGGGACAGGAGGGAAGGGGACTGAAGCTTTCTTT.

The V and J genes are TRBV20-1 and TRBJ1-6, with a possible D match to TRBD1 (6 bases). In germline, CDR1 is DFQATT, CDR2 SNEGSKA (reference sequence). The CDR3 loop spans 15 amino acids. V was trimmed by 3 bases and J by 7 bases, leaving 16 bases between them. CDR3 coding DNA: TGCAGTGCTAGGGGGGTACAGGGTACAAATTCACCCCTCCACTTT. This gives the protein CSARGVQGTNSPLHF.

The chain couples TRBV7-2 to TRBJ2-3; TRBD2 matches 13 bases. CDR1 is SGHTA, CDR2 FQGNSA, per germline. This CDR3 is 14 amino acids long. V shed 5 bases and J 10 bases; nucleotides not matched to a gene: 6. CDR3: CASSTGTSGVAQYF. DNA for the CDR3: TGTGCCAGCAGCACCGGGACTAGCGGGGTAGCGCAGTATTTT.

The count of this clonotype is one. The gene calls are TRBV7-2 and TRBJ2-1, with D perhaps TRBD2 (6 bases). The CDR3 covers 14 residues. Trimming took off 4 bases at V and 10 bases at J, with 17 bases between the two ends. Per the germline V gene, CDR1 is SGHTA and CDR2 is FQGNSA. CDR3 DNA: TGTGCCAGCAGCTCACGGTCATTAGCGGACGAGCAGTTCTTC. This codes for CASSSRSLADEQFF. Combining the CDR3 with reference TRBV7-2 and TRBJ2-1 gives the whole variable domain GAGVSQSPSNKVTEKGKDVELRCDPISGHTALYWYRQSLGQGLEFLIYFQGNSAPDKSGLPSDRFSAERTGGSVSTLTIQRTQQEDSAVYLCASSSRSLADEQFFGPGTRLTVL.

DNA of the CDR3: TGCAGTGCCCCGGAACGGGACAGGGATGATGGCTACACCTTC. Protein sequence: CSAPERDRDDGYTF. V gene TRBV20-1 combines with J gene TRBJ1-2; 9 positions match TRBD1. The V and J ends lost 6 bases and 6 bases, in that order; junction bases with no gene match: 11. The CDR3 consists of 14 residues. Germline V gene sequence: CDR1 DFQATT, CDR2 SNEGSKA (reference sequence).

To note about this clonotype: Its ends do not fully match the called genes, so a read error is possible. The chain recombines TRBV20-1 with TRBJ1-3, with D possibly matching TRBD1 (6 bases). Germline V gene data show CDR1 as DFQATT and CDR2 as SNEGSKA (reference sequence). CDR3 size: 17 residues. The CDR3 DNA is TGCAGTGCTAGAGATCGGGGGGGCGGAATGTCTGAAAACACCATATATTTT. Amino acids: CSARDRGGGMSENTIYF.

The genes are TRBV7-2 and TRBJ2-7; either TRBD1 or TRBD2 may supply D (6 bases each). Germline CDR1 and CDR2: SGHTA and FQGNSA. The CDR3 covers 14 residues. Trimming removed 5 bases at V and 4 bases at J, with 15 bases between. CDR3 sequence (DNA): TGTGCCAGCAGCCGTCGTGGAGGGGGATACGAGCAGTACTTC. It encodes CASSRRGGGYEQYF.

The DNA of the CDR3 is TGTGCCAGCAGCCTCCCGGGTGGGGCCCAAGATGAGCAGTTCTTC. Translation: CASSLPGGAQDEQFF. J is TRBJ2-1 and V is TRBV3-1; D perhaps matches TRBD1 (5 bases). This CDR3 is built from 15 residues. The V end was cut by 4 bases, the J end by 8 bases, with 18 bases between. Germline V gene data show CDR1 as LGHDT and CDR2 as YNNKEL (reference sequence).

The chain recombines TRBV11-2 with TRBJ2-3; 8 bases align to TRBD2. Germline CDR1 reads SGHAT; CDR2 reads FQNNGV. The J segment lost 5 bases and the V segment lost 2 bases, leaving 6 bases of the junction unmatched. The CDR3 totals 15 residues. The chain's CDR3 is CASSLRGGHGDTQYF. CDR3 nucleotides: TGTGCCAGCAGCTTACGGGGGGGCCATGGAGATACGCAGTATTTT.

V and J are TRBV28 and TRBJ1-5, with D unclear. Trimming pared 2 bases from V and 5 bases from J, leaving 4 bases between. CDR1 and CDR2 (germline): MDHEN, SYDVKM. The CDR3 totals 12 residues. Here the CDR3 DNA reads TGTGCCAGCAGTTTAATGGATCAGCCCCAGCATTTT. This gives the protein CASSLMDQPQHF. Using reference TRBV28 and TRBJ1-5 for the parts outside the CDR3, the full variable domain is DVKVTQSSRYLVKRTGEKVFLECVQDMDHENMFWYRQDPGLGLRLIYFSYDVKMKEKGDIPEGYSVSREKKERFSLILESASTNQTSMYLCASSLMDQPQHFGDGTRLSIL.

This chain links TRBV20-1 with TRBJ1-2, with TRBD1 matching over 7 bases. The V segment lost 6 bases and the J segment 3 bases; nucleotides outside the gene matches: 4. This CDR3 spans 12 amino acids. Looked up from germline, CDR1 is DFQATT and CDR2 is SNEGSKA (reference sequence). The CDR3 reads CSAPTGHYGYTF. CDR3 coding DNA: TGCAGTGCCCCGACAGGGCACTATGGCTACACCTTC.

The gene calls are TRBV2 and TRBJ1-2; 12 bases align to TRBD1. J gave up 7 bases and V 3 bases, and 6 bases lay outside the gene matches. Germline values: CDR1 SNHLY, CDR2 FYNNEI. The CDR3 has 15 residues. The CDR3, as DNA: TGTGCCAGCAGTGATCGGGGACAGGGGGCAACTGGCTACACCTTC. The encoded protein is CASSDRGQGATGYTF.